The entry below describes one TCR beta chain. The data are from a study of blood T cell repertoires in COVID-19. Study-wide background: Samples of COVID-19 (acute and convalescent) were obtained from the United States, Italy and Spain. In each case, the material was cDNA or gDNA derived from T cells, B-cell-depleted T cells, or PBMCs.

The CDR3 sequence is 13 residues long. With V trimmed by 3 bases and J by 3 bases, 2 bases remained unmatched. Sequencing used immunoSEQ multiplex PCR; TCRdb keeps in-frame clones, though not all of them. Of about 270,000 clones in the sample, 81% were seen once. The sequenced sample consisted of peripheral blood. This chain joins TRBV12-3 or TRBV12-4 and TRBJ2-7; 7 positions match TRBD1. The TCR comes from a woman between 55 and 75 years old with active or convalescent COVID-19. The CDR3 DNA follows: TGTGCCAGCAGTTTTTCAGGGGGCTACGAGCAGTACTTC. Protein sequence: CASSFSGGYEQYF.